This T cell receptor (beta chain) was retrieved from a study of early T cells in non-severe SARS-CoV-2 infection. This clonotype was seen many times. Unique molecular identifiers were added to individual cDNA molecules. One entry per CDR3 protein results from TCRdb running MiXCR on the 5' RACE reads. The table shows about 37,000 distinct CDR3 sequences, with 5% to 6.5% occurring only once. Per germline, CDR1 SGHTA and CDR2 FQGNSA. The CDR3 spans 14 residues. V was cut by 6 bases and J by 0 bases, with 10 bases left in between. The receptor's source is an adult who was a healthcare worker with PCR-confirmed SARS-CoV-2 infection or an uninfected control (not recorded which). The chain employs TRBV7-2 and TRBJ2-3, with a tentative D call TRBD2 (6 bases). Specimen: whole blood. The CDR3: CASSSGSSTDTQYF. In DNA form, the CDR3 reads TGTGCCAGCAGTAGCGGATCTAGCACAGATACGCAGTATTTT.